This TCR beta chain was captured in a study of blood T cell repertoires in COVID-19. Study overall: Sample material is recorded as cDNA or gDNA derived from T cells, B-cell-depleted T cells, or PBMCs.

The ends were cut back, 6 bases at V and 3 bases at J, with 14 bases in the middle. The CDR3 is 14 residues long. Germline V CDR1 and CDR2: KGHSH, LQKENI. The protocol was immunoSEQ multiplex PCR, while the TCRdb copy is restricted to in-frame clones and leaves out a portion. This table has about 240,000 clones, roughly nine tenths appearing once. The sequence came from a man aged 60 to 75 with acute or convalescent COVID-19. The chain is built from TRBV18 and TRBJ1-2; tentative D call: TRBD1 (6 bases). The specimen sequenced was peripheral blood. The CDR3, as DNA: TGTGCCAGCTCCCCCCGGGAGGGGGACTATGGCTACACCTTC. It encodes CASSPREGDYGYTF.